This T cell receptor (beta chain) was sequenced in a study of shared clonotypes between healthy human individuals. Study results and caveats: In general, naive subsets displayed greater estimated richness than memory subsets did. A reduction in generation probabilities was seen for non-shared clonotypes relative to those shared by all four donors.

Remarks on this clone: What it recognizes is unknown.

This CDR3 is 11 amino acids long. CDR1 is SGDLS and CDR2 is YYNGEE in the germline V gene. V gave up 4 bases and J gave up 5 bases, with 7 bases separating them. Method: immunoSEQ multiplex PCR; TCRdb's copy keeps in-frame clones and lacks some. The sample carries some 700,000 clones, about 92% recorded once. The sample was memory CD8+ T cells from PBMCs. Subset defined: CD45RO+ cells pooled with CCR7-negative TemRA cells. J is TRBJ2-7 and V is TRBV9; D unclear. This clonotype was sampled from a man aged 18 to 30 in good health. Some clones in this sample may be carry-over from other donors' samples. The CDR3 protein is CASSLDNEQYF. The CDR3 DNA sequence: TGTGCCAGCAGCCTAGACAACGAGCAGTACTTC.